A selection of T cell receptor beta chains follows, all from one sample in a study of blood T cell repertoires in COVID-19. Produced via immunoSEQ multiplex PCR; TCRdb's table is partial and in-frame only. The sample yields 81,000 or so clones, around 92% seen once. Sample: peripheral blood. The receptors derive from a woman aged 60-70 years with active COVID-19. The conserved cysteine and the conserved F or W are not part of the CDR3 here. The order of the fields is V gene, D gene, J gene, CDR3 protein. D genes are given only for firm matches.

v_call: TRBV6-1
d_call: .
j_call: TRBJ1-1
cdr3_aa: ASSDRNTEAF

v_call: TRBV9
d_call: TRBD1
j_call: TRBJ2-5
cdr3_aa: ASSGRQGAWETQY

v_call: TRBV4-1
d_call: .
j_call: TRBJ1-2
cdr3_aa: ASSQVNFIGPGGYGYT

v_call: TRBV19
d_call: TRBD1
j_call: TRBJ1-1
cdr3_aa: ASTPTAQGSTEAF

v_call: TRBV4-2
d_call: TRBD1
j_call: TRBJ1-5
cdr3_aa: ASSLGTGRSQPQH

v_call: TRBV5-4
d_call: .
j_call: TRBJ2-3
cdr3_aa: ASSLVQGGRDTQY

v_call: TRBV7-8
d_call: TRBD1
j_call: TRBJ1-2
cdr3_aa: ASSIRTGGRGYT

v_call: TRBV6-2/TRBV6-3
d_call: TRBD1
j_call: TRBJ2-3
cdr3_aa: ASSYSGTGVTDTQY

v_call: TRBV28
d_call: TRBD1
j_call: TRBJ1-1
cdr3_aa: ASSQLTRGLVRKTEAF

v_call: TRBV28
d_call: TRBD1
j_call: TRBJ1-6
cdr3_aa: ASSLLFVGQGLGSPLH

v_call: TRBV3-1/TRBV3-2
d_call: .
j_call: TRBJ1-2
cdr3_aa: ASSQVSLNYGYT

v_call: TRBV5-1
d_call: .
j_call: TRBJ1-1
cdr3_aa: ASSDTMNTEAF

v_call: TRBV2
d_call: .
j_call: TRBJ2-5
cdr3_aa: ASNLGGAQETQY

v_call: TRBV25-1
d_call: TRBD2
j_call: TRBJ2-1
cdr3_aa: ASSAQGGGYSYNEQF

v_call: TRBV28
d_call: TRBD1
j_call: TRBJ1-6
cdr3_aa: ASSLEDRANSPLH

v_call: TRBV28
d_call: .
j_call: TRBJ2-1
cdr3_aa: ASSSNTNRARADEQF

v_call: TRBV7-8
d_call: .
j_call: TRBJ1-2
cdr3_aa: ASSPRTANYGYT

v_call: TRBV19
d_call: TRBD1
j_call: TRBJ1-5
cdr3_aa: ASRIGTGVSQPQH

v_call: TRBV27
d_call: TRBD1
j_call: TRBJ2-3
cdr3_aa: ASSTGTGANTQY

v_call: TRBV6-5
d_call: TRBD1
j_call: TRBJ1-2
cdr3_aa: ASSRAGTGVYGYT

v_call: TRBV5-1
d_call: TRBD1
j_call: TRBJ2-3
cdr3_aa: ASSLQGVADTQY

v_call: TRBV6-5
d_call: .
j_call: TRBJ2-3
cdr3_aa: ASSYGSYRTDTQY

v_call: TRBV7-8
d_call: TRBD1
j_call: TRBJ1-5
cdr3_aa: ASSTDRVGDSNQPQH

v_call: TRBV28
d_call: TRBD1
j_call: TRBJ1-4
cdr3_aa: ASNTQGAHGEKLF

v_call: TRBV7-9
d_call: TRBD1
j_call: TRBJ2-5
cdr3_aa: ASSLAGGGETQY

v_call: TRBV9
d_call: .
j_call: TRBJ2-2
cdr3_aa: ASSVDPPTRANTGELF

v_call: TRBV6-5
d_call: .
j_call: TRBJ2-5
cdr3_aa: ASSYPPGGGGKTQY

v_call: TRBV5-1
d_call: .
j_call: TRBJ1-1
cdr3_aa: ASSPIDGVTTEAF

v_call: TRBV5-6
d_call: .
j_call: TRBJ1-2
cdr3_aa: ASSLAGGDGYT

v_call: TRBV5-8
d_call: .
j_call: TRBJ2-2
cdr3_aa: ASSLYRATGELF

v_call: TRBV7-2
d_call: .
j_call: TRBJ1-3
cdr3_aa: ASSLMAGVGNTIY

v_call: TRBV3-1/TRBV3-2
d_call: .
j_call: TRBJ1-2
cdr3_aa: ASSQVSSPSSGYGYT

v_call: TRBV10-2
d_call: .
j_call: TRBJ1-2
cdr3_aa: ASSESRQTYGYT

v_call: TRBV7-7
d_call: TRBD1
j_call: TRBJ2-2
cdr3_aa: ASSPRLGQGTGELF

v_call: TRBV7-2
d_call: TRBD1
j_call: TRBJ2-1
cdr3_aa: ASSPGQQYNEQF

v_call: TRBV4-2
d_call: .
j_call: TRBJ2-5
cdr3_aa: ASSQDLASRGETQY

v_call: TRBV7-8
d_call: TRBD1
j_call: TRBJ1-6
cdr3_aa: ASRPAGQGTRGPLH

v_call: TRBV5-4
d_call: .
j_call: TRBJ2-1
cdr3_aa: ASSLSRENEQF

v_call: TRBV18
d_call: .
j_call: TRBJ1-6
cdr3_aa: ASSLLRDKDSPLH

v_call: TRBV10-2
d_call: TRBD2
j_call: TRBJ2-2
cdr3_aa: ASSDASGIGITGELF

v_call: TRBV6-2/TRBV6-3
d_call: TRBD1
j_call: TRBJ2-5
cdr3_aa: ASSLPRQGETQY